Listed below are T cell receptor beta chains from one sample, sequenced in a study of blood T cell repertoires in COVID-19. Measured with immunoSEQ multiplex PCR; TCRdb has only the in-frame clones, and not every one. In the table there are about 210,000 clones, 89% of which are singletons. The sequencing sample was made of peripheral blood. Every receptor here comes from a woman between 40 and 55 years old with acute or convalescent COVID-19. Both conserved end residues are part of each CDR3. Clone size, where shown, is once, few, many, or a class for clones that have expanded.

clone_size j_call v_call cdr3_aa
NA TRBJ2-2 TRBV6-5 CASSYLGGDTGELFF
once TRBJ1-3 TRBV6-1 CASSERGPSGNTIYF
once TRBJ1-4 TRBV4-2 CASSQRGGPNEKLFF
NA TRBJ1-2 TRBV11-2 CASSYPGTGVRGYTF
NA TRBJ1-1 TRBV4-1 CASSQQPTGESDTEAFF
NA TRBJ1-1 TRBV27 CASSYGSGTEAFF
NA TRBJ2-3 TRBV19 CASSAGQGFTDTQYF
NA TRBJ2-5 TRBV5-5 CASSPGTARGETQYF
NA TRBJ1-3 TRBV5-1 CASSLGRVSSGNTIYF
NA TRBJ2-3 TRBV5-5 CASSWGQGGSDTQYF
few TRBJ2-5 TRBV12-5 CASILAGGMETQYF
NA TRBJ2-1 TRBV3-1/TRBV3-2 CASSQEMASGGWAEQFF
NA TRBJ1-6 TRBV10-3 CATRTQVQDNSPLHF
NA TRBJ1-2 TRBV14 CASSGQVYYGYTF